A single sample gave rise to the 15 T cell receptor beta chains below, sequenced in a study of CD8+ T cells in alopecia areata. RNA was extracted and reverse transcribed into cDNA as the sequencing template. TCRdb keeps only in-frame clones here, not all; method: immunoSEQ multiplex PCR. The data hold about 210,000 clones, with less than 75% observed a single time. Treatment denoted: oral pan-JAK inhibitor, 5-10 mg twice daily. The material sequenced was CD4+ T cells sorted from blood, taken at week 4, from a patient treated with tofacitinib. The source of these receptors is a human donor with alopecia areata.

This clone has only one observation. The V and J genes are TRBV6-1 and TRBJ2-4; D remains unclear. The germline CDR1 and CDR2 sequences are MNHNS and SASEGT. The CDR3 spans 18 residues. V was cut by 2 bases and J by 0 bases, with 17 bases left in between. CDR3 protein: CASSENGRLELAKNIQYF. The CDR3 nucleotides are TGTGCCAGCAGTGAAAATGGGCGTTTAGAGCTAGCCAAAAACATTCAGTACTTC.

In the case of this clone: Other nucleotide sequences from this sample produce the same CDR3. This rearrangement joins TRBV20-1 to TRBJ1-2, with no clear D. The CDR3 runs 10 residues. The V and J ends lost 3 bases and 8 bases respectively, with 7 bases between them. Germline lookup yields CDR1 DFQATT and CDR2 SNEGSKA (reference sequence). The DNA for the CDR3 is TGCAGTGCTAGGGCCGGGGGCTACACCTTC. Protein sequence: CSARAGGYTF.

The rearrangement uses TRBV29-1 and TRBJ1-1; no firm D call. This CDR3 has 12 amino acids. The germline CDR1 and CDR2 sequences are SQVTM and ANQGSEA. Deletions cut 3 bases from V and 11 bases from J, with 16 bases between. Written as DNA, the CDR3 is TGCAGCGTTGAGGGATCCGCCCGGAGGGCTTTCTTT. This translates into CSVEGSARRAFF. The full variable domain, its missing parts supplied by reference TRBV29-1 and TRBJ1-1, is SAVISQKPSRDICQRGTSLTIQCQVDSQVTMMFWYRQQPGQSLTLIATANQGSEATYESGFVIDKFPISRPNLTFSTLTVSNMSPEDSSIYLCSVEGSARRAFFGQGTRLTVV.

This clone was seen only a few times. This sequence joins TRBV29-1 and TRBJ2-1; D may match TRBD1 or TRBD2 (7 bases each). The V gene lost 7 bases and the J gene lost 4 bases, with 20 bases spanning the gap. The CDR3 is made up of 15 amino acids. CDR1 and CDR2 from the germline V gene are SQVTM and ANQGSEA. The chain's CDR3 is CSAEGGGNFYNEQFF. The CDR3 nucleotides read TGCAGCGCCGAGGGAGGGGGCAACTTTTACAATGAGCAGTTCTTC.

This chain connects TRBV7-9 to TRBJ1-6; D is perhaps TRBD1 (5 bases). The germline V gene has CDR1 SEHNR and CDR2 FQNEAQ (reference sequence). The length of the CDR3 is 14 residues. The V and J ends lost 0 bases and 8 bases respectively, with 8 bases between them. The CDR3 protein is CASSLAQGHSPLHF. DNA for the CDR3: TGTGCCAGCAGCTTAGCGCAGGGACATTCACCCCTCCACTTT.

Points on this clone: This sample includes further DNA sequences coding for the same CDR3. The chain employs TRBV29-1 and TRBJ1-1; D is unresolved. The CDR3 sequence is 13 residues long. The germline gives CDR1 SQVTM, CDR2 ANQGSEA. The V end was cut by 4 bases, the J end by 0 bases, with 9 bases between. As DNA, the CDR3 is TGCAGCGTTGGACTGGGTTTGAACACTGAAGCTTTCTTT. Its protein is CSVGLGLNTEAFF.

The chain combines TRBV15 with TRBJ2-1, with TRBD2 matching 8 bases. Germline assignment: CDR1 LNHNV and CDR2 YYDKDF (reference sequence). CDR3 size: 16 residues. V lost 5 bases to trimming and J lost 9 bases; unmatched junction nucleotides: 15. As DNA, the CDR3 is TGTGCCACCAGCGCGAACCGGGGGGGCCAAGAGGGTGAGCAGTTCTTC. Translating gives CATSANRGGQEGEQFF.

This clone was recorded a few times. CDR3 region: CASADRSNTEAFF. The CDR3 nucleotides read TGTGCCAGTGCGGACAGGTCGAACACTGAAGCTTTCTTT. The chain is built from TRBV19 and TRBJ1-1; 7 bases fit TRBD1. Per the germline V gene, CDR1 is LNHDA and CDR2 is SQIVND (reference sequence). The CDR3 length is 13 residues. The junction had 4 bases not matched to a gene; V was cut back by 8 bases and J by 1 base.

This sequence joins TRBV30 and TRBJ1-2; D is perhaps TRBD1 (5 bases). CDR1 is GTSNPN, CDR2 SVGIG, per germline (reference sequence). The CDR3 is 13 residues long. Trimming pared 7 bases from V and 8 bases from J, leaving 20 bases between. The CDR3 DNA follows: TGTGCCTACCAAAAGCCCGGGGCGCGGGGCTACACCTTC. Translated, it gives CAYQKPGARGYTF.

The CDR3 DNA reads as TGTGCCAGCAGCTTGATGAACAGGGACACTGAAGCTTTCTTT. Protein: CASSLMNRDTEAFF. The chain uses TRBV5-4 and TRBJ1-1, with a possible D match to TRBD1 (6 bases). The germline V and J ends were trimmed by 1 base and 3 bases, with 10 bases remaining between them. The CDR3 totals 14 residues. Germline V gene sequence: CDR1 SGHNT, CDR2 YYREEE (reference sequence).

V is TRBV27 and J is TRBJ2-5, with a tentative D call TRBD1 (5 bases). Trimming pared 2 bases from V and 5 bases from J, leaving 9 bases between. From germline, CDR1 is MNHEY and CDR2 SMNVEV (reference sequence). The length of the CDR3 is 13 residues. The CDR3 DNA is TGTGCCAGCAGTTTAAGGGGCACGGAGACCCAGTACTTC. Translating it yields CASSLRGTETQYF.

The chain recombines TRBV4-3 with TRBJ1-4, with no clear D. Germline V CDR1 and CDR2: LGHNA, YSLEER. CDR3 length equals 16 residues. With 2 bases removed from V and 3 bases from J, the gap between germline ends came to 13 bases. The CDR3 DNA follows: TGCGCCAGCAGCCAATCCCCCGGCGGGCCTAATGAAAAACTGTTTTTT. Amino acid sequence: CASSQSPGGPNEKLFF.

The chain couples TRBV2 to TRBJ2-3; 8 bases are shared with TRBD1. The V gene end was trimmed by 3 bases and the J gene end by 8 bases; junction bases not matched to a gene: 1. CDR3 length equals 12 residues. Germline CDR1 SNHLY, CDR2 FYNNEI. CDR3 nucleotide sequence: TGTGCCAGCAGTGAGGACAGGGTTACGCAGTATTTT. Translation: CASSEDRVTQYF.

The rearrangement links TRBV5-4 to TRBJ2-5; D might be TRBD1 (6 bases). Germline V gives CDR1 SGHNT, CDR2 YYREEE (reference sequence). The germline V and J ends were trimmed by 4 bases and 1 base, with 20 bases remaining between them. CDR3 size: 17 residues. For the CDR3, the DNA is TGTGCCAGCAGCACCGGCTCGAGTGGGACAACCCAAGAGACCCAGTACTTC. It codes for CASSTGSSGTTQETQYF. Full variable domain (rest looked up from reference TRBV5-4 and TRBJ2-5): ETGVTQSPTHLIKTRGQQVTLRCSSQSGHNTVSWYQQALGQGPQFIFQYYREEENGRGNFPPRFSGLQFPNYSSELNVNALELDDSALYLCASSTGSSGTTQETQYFGPGTRLLVL.

The chain has TRBV5-1 and TRBJ2-5; D is unclear. CDR3 length: 13 residues. V was shortened by 1 base and J by 2 bases, with 6 bases between the two germline ends. Germline V gene sequence: CDR1 SGHRS, CDR2 YFSETQ. CDR3 sequence (DNA): TGCGCCAGCAGCTTGTCGGATCAAGAGACCCAGTACTTC. Its protein product is CASSLSDQETQYF.